This T cell receptor (beta chain) is drawn from a study of blood T cell repertoires in COVID-19. At the level of the study: Sources were T cells, B-cell-depleted T cells, or PBMCs; the material itself was cDNA or gDNA.

V lost 7 bases, J lost 4 bases, and 9 bases stayed unmatched. The CDR3 consists of 16 residues. Germline V lookup: CDR1 LNHDA, CDR2 SQIVND (reference sequence). Only in-frame clones appear in the TCRdb table, and some are missing; sequencing was by immunoSEQ multiplex PCR. The sample has about 250,000 clones, roughly 80% seen once. This sequence joins TRBV19 and TRBJ2-3, with 12 bases identical to TRBD1. The origin of this receptor is a man of 80 years or more with acute or convalescent COVID-19. The sequenced sample consisted of peripheral blood. CDR3 sequence reads: CASNPPGTGGADTQYF. The CDR3 region has the DNA TGTGCCAGTAATCCCCCCGGGACAGGGGGCGCAGATACGCAGTATTTT.